The present entry profiles one T cell receptor beta chain with its context. Its antigen is as yet unknown. The data belong to a study of regulatory T cells in long-lasting Graves disease. Findings of the study overall: Persistent disease showed a preference for TRBV28, TRBJ1-2 and TRBJ2-5.

The germline V gene has CDR1 KGHSH and CDR2 LQKENI. V lost 0 bases to trimming and J lost 2 bases, with 11 bases between them. This CDR3 is 16 amino acids long. Time point given: newly diagnosed GD, antithyroid drugs for less than 3 months. RNA extracted from PBMCs served as the sequencing template. Combining iRepertoire HTBI primers with Arm-PCR of CDR3 regions, the authors built TCR beta libraries. MiXCR, run by TCRdb on the multiplex PCR reads, gives a single entry per CDR3 protein. The table records under 800,000 distinct CDR3 sequences, 16% of them present only once. These data were likewise used in another study, on T cells in Graves' hyperthyroidism and ophthalmopathy.

The sequence was obtained from a woman aged 30 to 39 with Graves disease. The sequenced sample was peripheral blood mononuclear cells (PBMCs), obtained at new diagnosis, from a patient treated with antithyroid drugs. V is TRBV18 and J is TRBJ2-1, with a tentative D call TRBD1 (5 bases). The CDR3 region is CASSPPTDLAYNEQFF. CDR3 coding DNA: TGTGCCAGCTCACCACCGACAGACCTGGCCTACAATGAGCAGTTCTTC.